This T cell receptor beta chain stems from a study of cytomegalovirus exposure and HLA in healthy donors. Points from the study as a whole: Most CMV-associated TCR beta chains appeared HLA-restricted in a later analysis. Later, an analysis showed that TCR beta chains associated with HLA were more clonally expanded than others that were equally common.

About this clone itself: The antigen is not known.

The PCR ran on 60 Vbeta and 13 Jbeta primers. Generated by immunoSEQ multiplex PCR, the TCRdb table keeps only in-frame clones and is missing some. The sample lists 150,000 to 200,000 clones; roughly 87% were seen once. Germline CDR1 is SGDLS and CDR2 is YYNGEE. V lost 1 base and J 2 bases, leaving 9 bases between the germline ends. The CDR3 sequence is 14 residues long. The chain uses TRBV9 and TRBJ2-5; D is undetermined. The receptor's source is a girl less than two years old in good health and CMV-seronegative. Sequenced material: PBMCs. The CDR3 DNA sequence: TGTGCCAGCAGCGTAACGATGAGACAAGAGACCCAGTACTTC. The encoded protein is CASSVTMRQETQYF.